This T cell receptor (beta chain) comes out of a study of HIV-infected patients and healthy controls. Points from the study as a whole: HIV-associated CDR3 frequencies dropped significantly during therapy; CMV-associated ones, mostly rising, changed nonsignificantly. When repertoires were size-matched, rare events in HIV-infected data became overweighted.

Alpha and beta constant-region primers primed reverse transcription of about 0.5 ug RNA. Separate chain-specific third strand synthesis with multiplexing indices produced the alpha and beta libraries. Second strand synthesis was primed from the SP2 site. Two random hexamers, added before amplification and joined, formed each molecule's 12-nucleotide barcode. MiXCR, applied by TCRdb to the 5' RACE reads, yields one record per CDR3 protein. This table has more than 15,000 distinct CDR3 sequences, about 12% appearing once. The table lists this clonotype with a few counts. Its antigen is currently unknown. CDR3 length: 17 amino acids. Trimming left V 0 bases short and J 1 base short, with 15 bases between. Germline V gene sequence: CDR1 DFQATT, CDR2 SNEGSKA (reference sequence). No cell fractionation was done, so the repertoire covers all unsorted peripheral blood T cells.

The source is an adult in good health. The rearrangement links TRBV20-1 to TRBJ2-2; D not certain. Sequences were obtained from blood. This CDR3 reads CSARDNPGVWNTGELFF. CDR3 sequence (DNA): TGCAGTGCTAGAGACAACCCGGGCGTATGGAACACCGGGGAGCTGTTTTTT.